This T cell receptor beta chain emerged from a study of CD8 T cells in ankylosing spondylitis. Germline CDR1 is MDHEN and CDR2 is SYDVKM. The CDR3 is 15 residues long. Trimming removed 5 bases from V and 6 bases from J; junction bases left unmatched: 6. In making TCR beta libraries, quantitative 5'-RACE with molecular barcodes was used. MiXCR was run by TCRdb on the 5' RACE reads, yielding one entry per CDR3 protein. The sample yields 200,000 to 250,000 distinct CDR3 sequences, around a quarter seen once. The sequence was collected from a male donor with ankylosing spondylitis or in good health (not recorded which). This sequence joins TRBV28 and TRBJ2-1; TRBD2 matches 11 bases. The sequenced material came from blood, either unsorted or a sorted T cell fraction (not recorded which). DNA of the CDR3: TGTGCCAGCAGTACTGGGACTAGCGGTGTCAATGAGCAGTTCTTC. Protein sequence: CASSTGTSGVNEQFF.